The entry below describes one TCR beta chain. Its specific antigen is unknown. TCRdb lists the instrument as Illumina HiSeq 2000. TCR beta cDNA libraries were made by 5'RACE template switching that added a universal primer site and unique molecular identifiers. cDNA synthesis was primed from the TCR beta constant segment and was followed by two successive PCR amplification steps. Turning to the authors' computational methods: Reads were demultiplexed and grouped by UMI with MIGEC, and clonotypes were assembled and quantified with MiTCR. Only TCR cDNA sequences supported by at least two reads were kept to exclude erroneous sequences. The tcR package was used for downstream repertoire analysis, with clonotypes matched between fractions based on CDR3 nucleotide sequence plus V segment. VDJmatch was used to annotate antigen specificity against VDJdb, with one amino acid substitution in CDR3 permitted. TCRdb reprocessed the reads and lists each CDR3 protein sequence as a single entry, with no DNA. These V and J calls originate from TCRdb's pipeline instead of the authors' own analysis. The table of this sample itemizes under 600,000 distinct CDR3 sequences. Together, the top ten hold roughly 1.4% of the sample.

From a lookup of the germline V gene, CDR1 and CDR2 are SGHRS and YFSETQ. The CDR3 contains 12 residues, cysteine and phenylalanine counted. The record lacks a DNA sequence. This specimen comes from a study of T cells expressing NK-cell markers (TCRdb year 2020). Context from the whole study: TCR beta-chain repertoires were profiled in sorted CD3+CD56+NKG2C+, CD3+CD56+NKG2C- and CD3+CD56-NKG2C+ T-cell subsets from several donors. Libraries were sequenced as 2 x 150 bp reads on Illumina HiSeq 2000/2500, MiSeq or NextSeq. The eight sequenced donors were randomly selected healthy volunteers, three men and five women. Of the eight sequenced donors, seven were found to be HCMV-seropositive and one was found to be HCMV-seronegative.

Paper-wide results and their limitations: Those dominant clonotypes were again the most abundant among CD3+CD56-NKG2C+ cells in a few donors, at about 25-65%. In over five donors, the dominant CD3+CD56+NKG2C+ clonotypes were found to rank among the top 10 CD8+ clonotypes and to make up about 1.0-7.5% of CD8+ T cells. Whether the expanded NKG2C-expressing T cell clones were specific for HCMV antigens remained unclear.

HCMV-specific IgG was detected in serum with a commercial ELISA kit to determine HCMV serostatus. Ficoll density gradient centrifugation was used to isolate peripheral blood mononuclear cells from blood. This chain joins TRBV5-1 to TRBJ1-1. Material: blood T cells: a sorted CD56 or NKG2C T cell subset, CD4+ or CD8+ T cells, or bulk PBMC T cells (not recorded which). This TCR came from a woman between 45 and 65 years old in good health. Donor details come from another sample of the same person, matched by shared clones. The CDR3 here reads CASSLVEGRAFF.